What follows are 20 T cell receptor beta chains derived from one specimen sequenced in a study of CD8+ T cells in alopecia areata. Reverse transcription of extracted RNA yielded cDNA, which provided the sequencing template. The repertoire was sequenced with immunoSEQ multiplex PCR; TCRdb's copy has only in-frame clones and lacks some. This table holds about 130,000 clones, approximately 58% found once. The sequences come from CD4+ T cells sorted from blood, collected at week 0. All receptors derive from a human donor with alopecia areata.

This clone was detected once. The chain is built from TRBV14 and TRBJ2-5; 7 nucleotides agree with TRBD2. Germline V gene lookup returns CDR1 SGHDN and CDR2 FVKESK. The CDR3 totals 13 residues. The ends lost 4 bases at V and 5 bases at J; junction bases unmatched: 4. The CDR3 nucleotides read TGTGCCAGCAGCCGCGGGGGTATGGAGACCCAGTACTTC. Protein: CASSRGGMETQYF.

The chain employs TRBV7-2 and TRBJ2-1, with 10 positions matching TRBD1. Germline V lookup: CDR1 SGHTA, CDR2 FQGNSA. CDR3 length equals 15 residues. V lost 5 bases and J lost 5; bases outside the gene matches: 6. CDR3 amino acids: CASSLRTGGHNEQFF. As DNA, the CDR3 is TGTGCCAGCAGCCTCAGGACAGGGGGGCACAATGAGCAGTTCTTC.

This clone was seen only once. V usage is TRBV7-9 and J usage is TRBJ2-3; unclear D gene. CDR1 and CDR2 from the germline V gene are SEHNR and FQNEAQ (reference sequence). The CDR3 is made up of 11 amino acids. V was clipped by 5 bases and J by 1 base, with 1 base between them. The CDR3 DNA reads TGTGCCAGCAGCCGCACAGATACGCAGTATTTT. It codes for CASSRTDTQYF.

The chain is built from TRBV29-1 and TRBJ2-3; 8 bases map to TRBD2. The germline gives CDR1 SQVTM, CDR2 ANQGSEA. V gave up 6 bases and J gave up 5 bases; unmatched junction bases: 13. This CDR3 spans 15 amino acids. DNA of the CDR3: TGCAGCGTCGGAGGCCGCGGGGGGCCAGGAGATACGCAGTATTTT. Protein: CSVGGRGGPGDTQYF.

The rearrangement links TRBV10-3 to TRBJ2-5, with a possible D match to TRBD2 (6 bases). Trimming shortened V by 5 bases and J by 1 base, and 11 bases separated the two germline ends. CDR1 is ENHRY, CDR2 SYGVKD, per germline. The CDR3 sequence is 14 residues long. The CDR3 nucleotides read TGTGCCATCAGTATCGGGAGCCCCCAAGAGACCCAGTACTTC. Protein sequence: CAISIGSPQETQYF.

Concerning this clone itself: The same CDR3 can be traced to other DNA sequences in this sample. V gene TRBV7-2 combines with J gene TRBJ2-5; D call uncertain. Per the germline V gene, CDR1 is SGHTA and CDR2 is FQGNSA. Between the trimmed V and J ends, which lost 5 bases and 2 bases, there was a span of 3 bases. The CDR3 is made up of 11 amino acids. The CDR3 region is CASSEQETQYF. CDR3 nucleotide sequence: TGTGCCAGCAGCGAACAAGAGACCCAGTACTTC. Using reference TRBV7-2 and TRBJ2-5 for the parts outside the CDR3, the full variable domain is GAGVSQSPSNKVTEKGKDVELRCDPISGHTALYWYRQSLGQGLEFLIYFQGNSAPDKSGLPSDRFSAERTGGSVSTLTIQRTQQEDSAVYLCASSEQETQYFGPGTRLLVL.

The V and J genes are TRBV13 and TRBJ1-1, with D tentatively TRBD1 (5 bases). Germline V gene data show CDR1 as PRHDT and CDR2 as FYEKMQ (reference sequence). CDR3 size: 13 residues. With 5 bases removed from V and 2 bases from J, the gap between germline ends came to 9 bases. The CDR3 sequence is CASSPRVNTEAFF. CDR3 DNA: TGTGCCAGCAGCCCCAGGGTAAACACTGAAGCTTTCTTT.

This clone has more than one count but fewer than ten. This chain connects TRBV6-1 to TRBJ2-4; D remains ambiguous. Germline CDR1 is MNHNS and CDR2 is SASEGT. The CDR3 covers 13 residues. Trimming shortened V by 2 bases and J by 6 bases, and 8 bases separated the two germline ends. The CDR3 loop reads CASSEQSSNIQYF. CDR3 in DNA: TGTGCCAGCAGTGAACAGAGTTCAAACATTCAGTACTTC.

This sequence joins TRBV6-6 and TRBJ1-5; D is unclear. The CDR3 loop spans 12 amino acids. Deletions cut 7 bases from V and 3 bases from J, with 7 bases between. Germline V gene data show CDR1 as MNHNY and CDR2 as SVGAGI (reference sequence). The CDR3 coding sequence is TGTGCCAGCATGTCCCCCAATCAGCCCCAGCATTTT. This sequence encodes CASMSPNQPQHF.

V gene TRBV4-2 combines with J gene TRBJ2-1, with D maybe TRBD2 (6 bases). Trimming removed 1 base at V and 5 bases at J, with 15 bases between. Germline V lookup: CDR1 LGHNA, CDR2 YNFKEQ. The CDR3 sequence is 16 residues long. CDR3 nucleotide sequence: TGTGCCAGCAGCCAAGTAGGGACTGTGGGTCACAATGAGCAGTTCTTC. Protein sequence: CASSQVGTVGHNEQFF.

This clone is a singleton in its sample. The rearrangement links TRBV5-6 to TRBJ1-2; perhaps TRBD1 as D (5 bases). This CDR3 has 13 residues. V was shortened by 3 bases and J by 4 bases, with 10 bases between the two germline ends. Germline V lookup: CDR1 SGHDT, CDR2 YYEEEE. CDR3 sequence reads: CASSSGRIYGYTF. The CDR3 DNA follows: TGTGCCAGCAGCTCGGGACGGATCTATGGCTACACCTTC.

The chain is built from TRBV7-9 and TRBJ2-2; D remains unclear. V lost 3 bases and J lost 6, with 5 bases in between. CDR3 size: 12 residues. Per the germline V gene, CDR1 is SEHNR and CDR2 is FQNEAQ (reference sequence). The CDR3 sequence: CASSFSAGELFF. DNA for the CDR3: TGTGCCAGCAGCTTCTCCGCCGGGGAGCTGTTTTTT.

V is TRBV30 and J is TRBJ2-1, with 9 nucleotides matching TRBD2. This CDR3 has 15 residues. V dropped 0 bases and J dropped 2; count of bases not matched to a gene: 2. Germline V gives CDR1 GTSNPN, CDR2 SVGIG (reference sequence). The CDR3 is CAWSVSGGTYNEQFF. The CDR3 region has the DNA TGTGCCTGGAGTGTAAGCGGGGGGACCTACAATGAGCAGTTCTTC.

The chain joins TRBV2 to TRBJ2-4, with a weak D call TRBD2 (5 bases). Germline CDR1 and CDR2: SNHLY and FYNNEI. Trimming left V 7 bases short and J 0 bases short, with 10 bases between. The CDR3 totals 14 residues. The CDR3 is CASTRDLAKNIQYF. As DNA, the CDR3 is TGTGCCAGCACCCGGGATTTAGCCAAAAACATTCAGTACTTC. Using reference TRBV2 and TRBJ2-4 for the parts outside the CDR3, the full variable domain is EPEVTQTPSHQVTQMGQEVILRCVPISNHLYFYWYRQILGQKVEFLVSFYNNEISEKSEIFDDQFSVERPDGSNFTLKIRSTKLEDSAMYFCASTRDLAKNIQYFGAGTRLSVL.

This clone was detected only once. V and J are TRBV29-1 and TRBJ1-4, with TRBD1 matching over 8 bases. Germline CDR1 and CDR2: SQVTM and ANQGSEA. The CDR3 is made up of 14 amino acids. V lost 6 bases to trimming and J lost 11 bases; unmatched junction nucleotides: 14. In DNA, the CDR3 is TGCAGCGTGGGAGACAGGGGAGGTAATCCGAAACTGTTTTTT. Its translation: CSVGDRGGNPKLFF.

With respect to this clone: An end of the junction differs from the germline gene, which may be a read error. The same CDR3 is also encoded by other DNA sequences in this sample. DNA for the CDR3: TGCAGCGTCATCCCCTCTCCAGCAACTAATGAAAAACTGTTCTTT. Protein sequence: CSVIPSPATNEKLFF. This chain uses TRBV29-1 with TRBJ1-4; no definite D call. From germline, CDR1 is SQVTM and CDR2 ANQGSEA. The CDR3 has 15 amino acids.

The chain combines TRBV7-2 with TRBJ2-3, with D tentatively TRBD1 or TRBD2 (5 bases each). Germline CDR1 and CDR2: SGHTA and FQGNSA. The CDR3 length is 11 residues. The V and J ends lost 5 bases and 14 bases respectively, with 14 bases between them. This CDR3 is CASSIRDRPYF. CDR3 nucleotides: TGTGCCAGCAGCATCCGGGACCGGCCGTATTTT.

This clone has only one observation. V usage is TRBV7-3 and J usage is TRBJ1-2, with D unclear. With 5 bases removed from V and 8 bases from J, the gap between germline ends came to 15 bases. The CDR3 has 13 residues. CDR1 is SGHTA, CDR2 FQGTGA, per germline. CDR3 amino acids: CASSPKGGRGYTF. The CDR3 DNA sequence: TGTGCCAGCAGCCCAAAAGGAGGGCGGGGCTACACCTTC.

The chain employs TRBV4-3 and TRBJ1-2; D is perhaps TRBD1 (5 bases). The CDR3 is made up of 12 amino acids. Between the trimmed V and J ends, which lost 6 bases and 4 bases, there was a span of 9 bases. Germline V gene data show CDR1 as LGHNA and CDR2 as YSLEER. The DNA of the CDR3 is TGCGCCAGCAGTTATACAGGCTATGGCTACACCTTC. This codes for CASSYTGYGYTF.

The chain has TRBV7-3 and TRBJ2-3; D uncertain. The length of the CDR3 is 13 residues. V was trimmed by 5 bases and J by 4 bases, leaving 10 bases between them. Germline assignment: CDR1 SGHTA and CDR2 FQGTGA. The CDR3 spells CASSPSRSDTQYF. CDR3 sequence (DNA): TGTGCCAGCAGCCCATCGCGGTCAGATACGCAGTATTTT.